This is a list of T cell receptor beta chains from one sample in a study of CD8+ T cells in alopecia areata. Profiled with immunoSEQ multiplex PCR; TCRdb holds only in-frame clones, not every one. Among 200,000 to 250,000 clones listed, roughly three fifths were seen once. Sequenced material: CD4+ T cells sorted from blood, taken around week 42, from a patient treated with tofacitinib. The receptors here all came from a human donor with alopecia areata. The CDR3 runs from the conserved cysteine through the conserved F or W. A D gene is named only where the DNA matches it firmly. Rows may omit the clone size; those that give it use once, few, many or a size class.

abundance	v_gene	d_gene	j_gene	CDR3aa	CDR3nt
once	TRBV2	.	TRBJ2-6	CASSEAPGTGANVLTF	TGTGCCAGCAGTGAAGCCCCAGGTACTGGGGCCAACGTCCTGACTTTC
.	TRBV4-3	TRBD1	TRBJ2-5	CASSPTGDQETQYF	TGCGCCAGCAGCCCGACAGGGGATCAAGAGACCCAGTACTTC
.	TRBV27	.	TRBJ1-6	CASSWGWVDSPLHF	TGTGCCAGCAGTTGGGGCTGGGTCGATTCACCCCTCCACTTT
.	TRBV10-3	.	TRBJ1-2	CAISSQGNGYTF	TGTGCCATCAGTTCACAGGGCAATGGCTACACCTTC
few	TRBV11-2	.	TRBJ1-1	CASSLPAYTEAFF	TGTGCCAGCAGCTTGCCAGCTTACACTGAAGCTTTCTTT
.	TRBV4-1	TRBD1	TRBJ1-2	CASSHLGQGIGYTF	TGCGCCAGCAGCCACCTGGGACAGGGGATTGGCTACACCTTC
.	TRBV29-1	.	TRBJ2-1	CSVEVPPTYNEQFF	TGCAGCGTTGAAGTCCCCCCAACCTACAATGAGCAGTTCTTC
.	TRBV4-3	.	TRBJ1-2	CASSQDAQGSGYGYTF	TGCGCCAGCAGCCAAGACGCCCAGGGGAGCGGCTATGGCTACACCTTC
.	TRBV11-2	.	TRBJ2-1	CASSSRPHSSSYNEQFF	TGTGCCAGCAGCTCTAGACCCCATTCAAGCTCCTACAATGAGCAGTTCTTC
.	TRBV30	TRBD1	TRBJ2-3	CAWKGDRGTDTQYF	TGTGCCTGGAAGGGGGACAGGGGAACAGATACGCAGTATTTT
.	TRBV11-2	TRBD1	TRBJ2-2	CASRRPGTGGVELFF	TGTGCCAGCCGTCGTCCCGGGACAGGGGGCGTGGAGCTGTTTTTT
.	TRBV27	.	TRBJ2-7	CASSLGPAYEQYF	TGTGCCAGCAGTTTGGGCCCTGCCTACGAGCAGTACTTC
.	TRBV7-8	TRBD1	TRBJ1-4	CASSFSDRGNEKLFF	TGTGCCAGCAGCTTCTCGGACAGGGGTAACGAAAAACTGTTTTTT
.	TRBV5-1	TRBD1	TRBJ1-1	CASSFHGQGNTEAFF	TGCGCCAGCAGCTTCCATGGACAGGGGAACACTGAAGCTTTCTTT
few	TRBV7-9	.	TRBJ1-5	CASSLGALSGDGNQPQHF	TGTGCCAGCAGCTTAGGAGCCCTTTCAGGGGACGGCAATCAGCCCCAGCATTTT
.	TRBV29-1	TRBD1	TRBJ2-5	CSAGTAQETQYF	TGCAGCGCCGGGACAGCCCAAGAGACCCAGTACTTC
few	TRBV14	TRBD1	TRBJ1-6	CASSQRRGLYSALHF	TGTGCCAGCAGCCAAAGAAGGGGGCTTTACTCCGCCCTCCACTTT
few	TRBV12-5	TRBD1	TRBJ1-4	CASGLGTGGNEKLFF	TGTGCTAGTGGTTTGGGTACAGGGGGTAATGAAAAACTGTTTTTT
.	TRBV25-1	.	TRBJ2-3	CASSGRGTDTQYF	TGTGCCAGCAGTGGACGAGGGACAGATACGCAGTATTTT
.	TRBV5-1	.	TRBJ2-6	CASSLDGSGANVLTF	TGCGCCAGCAGCTTGGATGGCTCTGGGGCCAACGTCCTGACTTTC
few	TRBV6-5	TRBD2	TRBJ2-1	CASSQLAGALSEQFF	TGTGCCAGCAGTCAACTAGCGGGGGCCCTAAGTGAGCAGTTCTTC
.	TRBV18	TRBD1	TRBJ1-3	CASSIGTAENTIYF	TGTGCCAGCTCCATCGGGACAGCTGAAAACACCATATATTTT
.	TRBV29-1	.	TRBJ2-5	CSVKGGLTETQYF	TGCAGCGTCAAGGGGGGGCTGACGGAGACCCAGTACTTC
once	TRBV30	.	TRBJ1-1	CAWSGSLGVVAFF	TGTGCCTGGAGCGGGTCACTGGGGGTTGTGGCTTTCTTT
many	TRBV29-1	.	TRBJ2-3	CSVEDRHQFSTDTQYF	TGCAGCGTTGAAGATCGACACCAGTTTAGCACAGATACGCAGTATTTT
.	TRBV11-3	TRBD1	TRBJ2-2	CASSLAGTGVFGELFF	TGTGCCAGCAGCTTAGCCGGGACAGGGGTTTTCGGGGAGCTGTTTTTT
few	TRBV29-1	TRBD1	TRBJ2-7	CATERDRGGEQYF	TGCGCCACTGAGCGGGACAGGGGTGGCGAGCAGTACTTC
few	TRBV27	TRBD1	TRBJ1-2	CASSPGTGLRYTF	TGTGCCAGCAGTCCTGGGACAGGGCTACGGTATACCTTC
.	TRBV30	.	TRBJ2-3	CAWSAADTQYF	TGTGCCTGGAGTGCGGCAGATACGCAGTATTTT
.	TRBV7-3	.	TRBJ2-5	CASSPRGNWGETQYF	TGTGCCAGCAGCCCACGTGGGAATTGGGGAGAGACCCAGTACTTC
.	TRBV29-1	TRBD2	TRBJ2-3	CSVEAGADTQYF	TGCAGCGTTGAGGCGGGGGCAGATACGCAGTATTTT
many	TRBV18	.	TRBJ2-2	CASPLLGTSNTGELFF	TGTGCCAGCCCCCTTCTGGGGACAAGCAACACCGGGGAGCTGTTTTTT
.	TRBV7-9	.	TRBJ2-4	CASSFTGDAKNIQYF	TGTGCCAGCAGCTTCACGGGGGATGCCAAAAACATTCAGTACTTC
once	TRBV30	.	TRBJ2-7	CAWSYRGMTYEQYF	TGTGCCTGGAGCTATAGGGGAATGACTTACGAGCAGTACTTC
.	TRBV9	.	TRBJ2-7	CASSVQGGSYEQYF	TGTGCCAGCAGCGTGCAGGGGGGATCCTACGAGCAGTACTTC
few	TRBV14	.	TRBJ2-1	CASSRKRQALLAEQFF	TGTGCCAGCAGCCGGAAGAGACAGGCATTATTGGCTGAGCAGTTCTTC
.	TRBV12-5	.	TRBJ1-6	CASGRGTADSPLHF	TGTGCTAGTGGTAGGGGGACCGCTGATTCACCCCTCCACTTT
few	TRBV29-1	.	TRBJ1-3	CSVARTEGNTIYF	TGCAGCGTTGCCAGGACCGAAGGAAACACCATATATTTT
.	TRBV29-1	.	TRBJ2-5	CSVVKTWQTQYF	TGCAGCGTTGTTAAGACCTGGCAGACCCAGTACTTC
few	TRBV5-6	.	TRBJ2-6	CASSLVAVGANVLTF	TGTGCCAGCAGCTTGGTGGCGGTTGGGGCCAACGTCCTGACTTTC
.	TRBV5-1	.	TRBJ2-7	CASSVDFYEQYF	TGCGCCAGCAGCGTGGACTTCTACGAGCAGTACTTC
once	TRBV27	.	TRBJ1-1	CASSFRASTEAFF	TGTGCCAGCAGTTTCCGGGCCTCGACTGAAGCTTTCTTT
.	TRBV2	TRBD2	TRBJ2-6	CASREETSGGPSGANVLTF	TGTGCCAGCAGGGAAGAGACTAGCGGGGGGCCAAGTGGGGCCAACGTCCTGACTTTC